This T cell receptor (beta chain) comes out of a study of identifying expanded T cells in peripheral blood. About this clone itself: What it recognizes is unknown.

Profiled with immunoSEQ multiplex PCR; TCRdb holds only in-frame clones, not every one. The data contain about 80,000 clones, 88% of them singletons. V lost 5 bases and J lost 6; bases outside the gene matches: 6. Germline CDR1 SNHLY, CDR2 FYNNEI. The CDR3 runs to 13 residues. Study outcomes and limitations: Variance in clone template counts between approximately 2-week samples significantly increased with total template count across all healthy donors.

The receptor was isolated from a person aged 18 to 70 in good health. Sequences were obtained from blood. The V gene is TRBV2, the J gene TRBJ1-2; 7 bases fit TRBD1. The CDR3 coding sequence is TGTGCCAGCAGTTTACAGGGGTGGGATGGCTACACCTTC. It encodes CASSLQGWDGYTF.